This TCR beta chain was documented in a study of cytomegalovirus exposure and HLA in healthy donors (dated by TCRdb to about 2017). In the study overall: An earlier analysis of 587 of the donors reported about 250 Gb of sequence data and more than 90 million unique TCR beta sequences from roughly 180 million T cells. An early release that covered roughly 600 HLA-typed donors contained approximately 300 gigabases of sequencing data and 65 million to 100 million unique TCR sequences. Of the 300 to 500 genotyped donors, more than 75% were placed in the genetic ancestry cluster associated with self-reported Caucasian donors. The study aimed to test whether cataloging public T cell receptors could reveal signatures of past pathogen exposure. The study used immunosequencing to profile the T cell repertoires of under 700 subjects and linked those repertoires to cytomegalovirus serostatus. Besides the first cohort of roughly 700 subjects, a separate validation cohort made up of around 120 different subjects was used. High-throughput TCR immunosequencing, statistical association of individual TCRs with disease status, and machine learning were combined to predict cytomegalovirus infection status. In a later analysis, previously published TCR beta repertoires from roughly 710 donors were re-analyzed and high-resolution HLA genotyping was added so that TCR occurrence patterns could be studied. In the later analysis, no new phenotypic data were used to find candidate immune exposures; instead, reliance was placed on TCR beta sequences and their occurrence across donors. An earlier analysis of 500 to 650 of the donors applied high-throughput TCR beta sequencing to assess whether each TCR beta V gene segment acted as functional or pseudogenic. Donor age, sex, ethnicity and CMV serostatus were compiled together with the repertoire data. A later genetic analysis used genome-wide SNP genotypes for about 65% of the 666 donors, treating that subset as a discovery cohort. All discovery cohort repertoires had been generated using a single sequencing platform. Class I and class II HLA loci were covered by the typing at four-digit resolution. The number of donors typed differed by locus, with roughly 629-640 for A, B, C, DRB1 and DQB1, roughly 520 for DQA1, 600 to 610 for DPA1, and some 450 for DPB1. Four or five DR-DQ haplotypes were handled as single units for association and clustering, since linkage in the cohort was strong. On average, about 200,000 unique TCR beta nucleotide sequences were sequenced per donor among roughly 430 genotyped donors of the cohort, with approximately 18% of those sequences being non-productive.

Broader findings and caveats from the paper: The classifier was reported to diagnose cytomegalovirus status with high specificity and sensitivity in both the original cohort and the validation cohort. A later analysis found that most CMV-associated TCR beta chains appeared HLA-restricted, with HLA associations seemingly driven largely by CMV exposure. The earlier analysis of about 600 of the donors excluded seventeen rarely observed V segments, including chromosome 9 orphons, because counts were too low. An association between a missense DCLRE1C variant and V-gene and J-gene trimming of TCR beta chains was found in a later genetic analysis and replicated in an independent cohort. In vitro tests confirmed that a few of the cytomegalovirus-associated TCR beta chains recognize cytomegalovirus antigens. In this cohort, only TCR beta chains were sequenced, and detectable features were limited by the absence of alpha or paired-chain data. In a later analysis, TCR association rates were found to vary across HLA loci, with the most associated TCRs seen for DRB1 alleles and the fewest for HLA-C alleles. A later analysis reported that several top co-occurrence clusters appeared linked to parvovirus B19, influenza, CMV and Epstein-Barr virus. Specific HLA alleles were associated with 16,951 TCR beta sequences at a false discovery rate of 0.05 in a later analysis. It was suggested by the authors that the approach could potentially be generalized to other disease states and immunological phenotypes. Linkage disequilibrium might explain the correlated functional status among segregating V segments, but an unknown experimental factor could not be excluded. In a later analysis, HLA-associated TCR beta chains showed more clonal expansion and lower generation probabilities than non-associated chains that were equally common. Most TCR sequences were observed very rarely across donors, whereas some public TCRs were present in many individuals. Because some donors lacked HLA typing at each locus, the association tests relied only on the typed subset. A later genetic analysis reported fewer N-insertions in productive TCRs among donors in an Asian-associated ancestry cluster than the roughly 700-donor mean. In the study, roughly 160 TCR beta chains were listed as associated with cytomegalovirus. Some IMGT-functional V segments, including TRBV6-2 and TRBV6-3, could not be told apart with the 87-base-pair reads, so those segments were excluded. Sequencing depth was assumed to be roughly uniform across donors in the presence/absence analyses, though that assumption may not hold. In an earlier analysis of some 540 of the donors, most TCR beta V segments appeared in productive rearrangements about 87% or about 30% of the time, broadly matching IMGT annotations. A further reported finding was that TCR beta sequences accurately predicted the HLA-A and HLA-B alleles for most subjects in the first cohort. When HLA alleles, especially DR and DQ, strongly co-occurred, TCR associations were difficult to assign to individual alleles. Immune exposure information for the cohort was limited to CMV serostatus. A cluster of highly shared sequence variants was judged likely to be a technical artifact of the sequencing pipeline.

Worth noting for this clone: Its antigen remains undetermined. Base qualities are missing; no much larger clone stands one base away.

The CDR3, from cysteine to phenylalanine, totals 14 residues. The kept DNA is CDR3 alone, 42 bases in frame from the first base. V has 2 bases trimmed and J has 3 bases trimmed; junction bases matching no gene number 4. CDR1 and CDR2, looked up from the germline V gene (reference sequence), are MNHNY and SVGAGI. Library creation used the immunoSEQ multiplex PCR assay. For the multiplex PCR, a mixture combining 60 forward primers for TCR Vbeta segments and 13 reverse primers for TCR Jbeta segments was used. The CDR3 region of rearranged TCR beta genes was amplified from genomic DNA by a multiplex PCR assay. On the Illumina HiSeq System, the amplified TCR beta libraries were sequenced as 87-base-pair reads. The original pipeline was this. A later analysis tallied around 82 million unique TCR beta chains across the roughly 610 repertoires, and some 10 million of those chains were shared by two or more donors. A nearest-neighbor algorithm error-corrected the raw reads and collapsed the reads into unique sequences, merging closely related sequences to remove PCR and sequencing errors. To assign V, D and J gene segments, CDR3 sequences were aligned to IMGT reference sequences. For a sequence to be retained, a match of at least six nucleotides was required to both a V gene segment and a J gene segment. A rearrangement was called productive if the CDR3 had no stop codons and remained in frame with V and J, and every other rearrangement was called non-productive. CDR3 was defined according to IMGT convention as the region running from the second conserved V-encoded cysteine to the conserved J-encoded phenylalanine. Sequences without an unambiguous match to a single V gene segment were excluded from the earlier analysis of about 640 of the donors. In an earlier analysis of approximately 500 of the donors, a V segment was called functional when productive rearrangements were above 56.7%, and segregating when the standard deviation between donors exceeded 5%. A statistical classification framework was built for diagnosing cytomegalovirus status from the catalog of TCR beta chain sequences. V and J gene assignment, in a later analysis, came from comparing TCR nucleotide sequences with IMGT/GENE-DB human TR gene sequences. Using the TCRdist pipeline, a later analysis assigned CDR3 sequences along with most-parsimonious VDJ recombination scenarios. In a later analysis, each TCR beta chain was defined by its CDR3 amino acid sequence together with its V-gene family, and reads without a unique V-gene family were excluded. As a way to deal with suspected cross-contamination and a sequencing artifact, a later analysis dropped 640 or so nucleotide sequences that were highly shared and had low generation probability. In a later analysis, a clonal expansion index was calculated for each public chain from normalized within-repertoire ranks of inferred template counts. In a later analysis, generation probabilities were computed with a VDJ recombination model fitted to out-of-frame rearrangements, and the resulting probabilities were checked against IGoR. In a later analysis, TCR-TCR, TCR-HLA and TCR-CMV co-occurrence was scored with hypergeometric tests, and a repertoire-size bias correction was applied to TCR pairs. A later analysis estimated false discovery rates by permuting HLA or CMV assignments 20 times. In a later analysis, co-occurring TCRs were grouped using DBSCAN, and TCRdist sequence similarity was added for clustering within HLA-allele-positive subsets. Repertoires with fewer than 30,000 or more than 120,000 public chains were left out of co-occurrence clustering, as were four to six repertoires with anomalous nucleotide sharing. The source is immuneACCESS, and TCRdb retained only in-frame sequences with V and J called. Part of the clones is not carried over; for the studies checked, unresolved V genes explain less than half of this, and the remainder is unexplained. For V, J and clone size, that table is used; D and trimming come from the DNA. The sample profile shows roughly 43,000 clones; 60% to 85% of them were found once. The biggest ten clones account for 1.4% of the sample.

The cohort consisted of 670 or so healthy bone marrow donors. All cohort members were sampled while nominally healthy, although unrecorded immune exposures were likely present. The donor was CMV seronegative and was included in the group of several hundred seronegative cohort members. Every donor gave a peripheral blood sample, and the peripheral blood mononuclear cells from that sample were used for TCR beta sequencing. Genomic DNA extraction from the blood cell samples was performed with the Qiagen DNeasy Blood Extraction Kit. The source of this sequence is a man younger than 40 in good health and CMV-seronegative. Material for sequencing was PBMCs. The chain joins TRBV6-6 to TRBJ2-7; 7 nucleotides in the junction match TRBD2. The bases read TGTGCCAGCAGTTACACTAGCGCTAACTACGAGCAGTACTTC. Translated, it gives CASSYTSANYEQYF.